The source of this TCR beta chain is a study of CD4+ T cells in melanoma. The study, taken as a whole, reports: A reported correlation linked neoantigen-specific CD4+ T cells to CD8+, macrophage and B cell function.

In the case of this clone: Its antigen is as yet unknown.

Generated by immunoSEQ multiplex PCR, the TCRdb table keeps only in-frame clones and is missing some. The sample shows approximately 20,000 clones, almost 85% of them seen only once. The CDR3 has 15 residues. Germline CDR1 is LNHDA and CDR2 is SQIVND (reference sequence). The V and J ends lost 4 bases and 1 base respectively, with 12 bases between them. The specimen was cells from a culture (not recorded whether cultured in vitro). The clonotype originates from a human donor with melanoma. This chain links TRBV19 with TRBJ2-3, with D possibly matching TRBD2 (6 bases). The CDR3 nucleotides are TGTGCCAGTAGTAGATCGGGGGACGGCACAGATACGCAGTATTTT. Its translation: CASSRSGDGTDTQYF.